This T cell receptor (beta chain) emerged from a study of OX40 agonist ivuxolimab in advanced cancers. Study in general: Treatment received earlier with anti-PD-1, anti-PD-L1 or anti-CTLA-4 agents was allowed, and approximately 44% had some.

The assay was immunoSEQ multiplex PCR, and TCRdb's table has in-frame clones only and misses some. The sample carries tens of thousands of clones, about 82% recorded once. This CDR3 comprises 15 residues. Germline CDR1 reads SNHLY; CDR2 reads FYNNEI. V was cut by 5 bases and J by 3 bases, with 15 bases left in between. A remark on this clone: Antigen unknown.

Findings and limits, study-wide: Part of the nonresponder group also had normalized T-cell clonal expansion that was low.

Here the sequenced sample was CD4+ or CD8+ T cells sorted from blood, taken in a trial of the OX40 agonist ivuxolimab. The sequence was collected from an adult with an advanced solid tumor such as melanoma, head and neck, liver or kidney cancer. The chain is built from TRBV2 and TRBJ2-3; no reliable D call. Here the CDR3 reads CASSLPLTWTDTQYF. The CDR3 nucleotides are TGTGCCAGCAGTCTCCCGCTGACATGGACAGATACGCAGTATTTT.